A selection of T cell receptor beta chains follows, all from one sample in a study of T cells in Graves' hyperthyroidism and ophthalmopathy. MiXCR was run by TCRdb on the multiplex PCR reads, yielding one entry per CDR3 protein. The sample contains approximately 150,000 distinct CDR3 sequences, roughly 10% of which appear only once. Sequencing used blood. The receptors shown here come from a woman between 18 and 30 years old with Graves' hyperthyroidism that later progressed to Graves' ophthalmopathy. Each CDR3 is given with its conserved first and last residue. The D gene is left open where the match is weak. Clone size, where shown, is once, few, many, or a class for clones that have expanded.

CDR3nt: TGCAGCGTTGAGCTAGCGGGGGGCCCTAGCACAGATACGCAGTATTTT
CDR3aa: CSVELAGGPSTDTQYF
d_gene: TRBD2
v_gene: TRBV29-1
abundance: many
j_gene: TRBJ2-3

CDR3nt: TGCAGTGCTAGAGCTGGGGGGGACACCGGGGAGCTGTTTTTT
CDR3aa: CSARAGGDTGELFF
d_gene: TRBD2
v_gene: TRBV20-1
abundance: many
j_gene: TRBJ2-2

CDR3nt: TGTGCCAGCACACCGGGACAGGGGGTATATGAGCAGTTCTTC
CDR3aa: CASTPGQGVYEQFF
d_gene: TRBD1
v_gene: TRBV19
abundance: NA
j_gene: TRBJ2-1

CDR3nt: TGTGCCAGCAGCCCCAAGATTGCTGGCGACGAGCAGTACTTC
CDR3aa: CASSPKIAGDEQYF
d_gene: NA
v_gene: TRBV14
abundance: few
j_gene: TRBJ2-7

CDR3nt: TGCAGTGCTATGTTCGGGGGCCAAGAGACCCAGTACTTC
CDR3aa: CSAMFGGQETQYF
d_gene: NA
v_gene: TRBV20-1
abundance: many
j_gene: TRBJ2-5

CDR3nt: TGTGCCAGCAGCTTCGATCGGTACCAAGAGACCCAGTACTTC
CDR3aa: CASSFDRYQETQYF
d_gene: NA
v_gene: TRBV11-3
abundance: many
j_gene: TRBJ2-5

CDR3nt: TGCAGTGCTAGAGTGGGGGGCGCAGATTCACCCCTCCACTTT
CDR3aa: CSARVGGADSPLHF
d_gene: NA
v_gene: TRBV20-1
abundance: many
j_gene: TRBJ1-6

CDR3nt: TGTGCCAGCAGCCAAGATTCCGGAAACACCATATATTTT
CDR3aa: CASSQDSGNTIYF
d_gene: NA
v_gene: TRBV14
abundance: few
j_gene: TRBJ1-3

CDR3nt: TGTGCCAGCAGTTTATTTCGTCTCGGGACAGGGAAGGGGATGGGTTATGGCTACACCTTC
CDR3aa: CASSLFRLGTGKGMGYGYTF
d_gene: TRBD1
v_gene: TRBV27
abundance: many
j_gene: TRBJ1-2

CDR3nt: TGCGCCAGCAGCCAACCCCTGGGACTAGCAGATATTACGCAGTATTTT
CDR3aa: CASSQPLGLADITQYF
d_gene: TRBD2
v_gene: TRBV4-1
abundance: few
j_gene: TRBJ2-3

CDR3nt: TGTGCCAGCAGTACTGGGACGGATCCTCGCTGGCCCCAGCATTTT
CDR3aa: CASSTGTDPRWPQHF
d_gene: NA
v_gene: TRBV6-1
abundance: many
j_gene: TRBJ1-5

CDR3nt: TGCAGTGCTAATAGCCCGACTAGCTGGTATGATGTTACGCAGTATTTT
CDR3aa: CSANSPTSWYDVTQYF
d_gene: TRBD2
v_gene: TRBV20-1
abundance: many
j_gene: TRBJ2-3

CDR3nt: TGCGCCAGCAGTGGGTCAGGACCAACGGAAGCTTTCTTT
CDR3aa: CASSGSGPTEAFF
d_gene: NA
v_gene: TRBV10-1
abundance: many
j_gene: TRBJ1-1

CDR3nt: TGTGCCAGCAGCTTAGGGTCTAGCGCTAAACAAGAGACCCAGTACTTC
CDR3aa: CASSLGSSAKQETQYF
d_gene: NA
v_gene: TRBV7-2
abundance: many
j_gene: TRBJ2-5

CDR3nt: TGTGCCAGCAGTTACAGAACAGATACGCAGTATTTT
CDR3aa: CASSYRTDTQYF
d_gene: NA
v_gene: TRBV6-5
abundance: NA
j_gene: TRBJ2-3

CDR3nt: TGTGCCATCAGTGATCGTGCGGGGGAGACAGATACGCAGTATTTT
CDR3aa: CAISDRAGETDTQYF
d_gene: TRBD2
v_gene: TRBV10-3
abundance: many
j_gene: TRBJ2-3

CDR3nt: TGTGCCAGCAGTTACGGGACTAGCGGGAGCACCTACAATGAGCAGTTCTTC
CDR3aa: CASSYGTSGSTYNEQFF
d_gene: TRBD2
v_gene: TRBV12-3/TRBV12-4
abundance: many
j_gene: TRBJ2-1

CDR3nt: TGCAGCGTTTATGGCGCCTCTAACTATGGCTACACCTTC
CDR3aa: CSVYGASNYGYTF
d_gene: NA
v_gene: TRBV29-1
abundance: many
j_gene: TRBJ1-2

CDR3nt: TGTGCCAGCAGCCCTGAAGTTGGCACTGAAGCTTTCTTT
CDR3aa: CASSPEVGTEAFF
d_gene: NA
v_gene: TRBV9
abundance: many
j_gene: TRBJ1-1

CDR3nt: TGTGCCAGCAGTTTACGGGCGGGGGGTGGGGATACGCAGTATTTT
CDR3aa: CASSLRAGGGDTQYF
d_gene: TRBD2
v_gene: TRBV27
abundance: many
j_gene: TRBJ2-3

CDR3nt: TGTGCCAGCAGTTATCCCCCCAGGACTAGTACTAGGGACGAGCAGTACTTC
CDR3aa: CASSYPPRTSTRDEQYF
d_gene: TRBD2
v_gene: TRBV6-1
abundance: many
j_gene: TRBJ2-7

CDR3nt: TGCGCCAGCAATCCAGGGGGGAGGGGTCGTTTAACCACTGAAGCTTTCTTT
CDR3aa: CASNPGGRGRLTTEAFF
d_gene: TRBD1
v_gene: TRBV4-1
abundance: NA
j_gene: TRBJ1-1

CDR3nt: TGTGCCAGCAGAAAGGGACAGTCCATGAACACTGAAGCTTTCTTT
CDR3aa: CASRKGQSMNTEAFF
d_gene: TRBD1
v_gene: TRBV9
abundance: NA
j_gene: TRBJ1-1

CDR3nt: TGTGCCAGCAGTGAAGGAGTTGGCCACCCATGGGGCACCTTC
CDR3aa: CASSEGVGHPWGTF
d_gene: NA
v_gene: TRBV6-1
abundance: many
j_gene: TRBJ1-2

CDR3nt: TGTGCCAGTCAAACAGGGAGCTCTGGAAACACCATATATTTT
CDR3aa: CASQTGSSGNTIYF
d_gene: NA
v_gene: TRBV19
abundance: many
j_gene: TRBJ1-3

CDR3nt: TGTGCCAGCAGTTACGTTTTGGGACAGAGAATGAACACTGAAGCTTTCTTT
CDR3aa: CASSYVLGQRMNTEAFF
d_gene: TRBD1
v_gene: TRBV6-2/TRBV6-3
abundance: many
j_gene: TRBJ1-1

CDR3nt: TGTGCCAGCAGCATCAGGGCCCGCCATGAGCAGTTCTTC
CDR3aa: CASSIRARHEQFF
d_gene: NA
v_gene: TRBV12-3/TRBV12-4
abundance: many
j_gene: TRBJ2-1

CDR3nt: TGTGCCAGCTCACGGCCATCAGGTCTCTCTGGAAACACCATATATTTT
CDR3aa: CASSRPSGLSGNTIYF
d_gene: NA
v_gene: TRBV18
abundance: few
j_gene: TRBJ1-3

CDR3nt: TGTGCCAGCAGGGCGGGGGATAACACCGGGGAGCTGTTTTTT
CDR3aa: CASRAGDNTGELFF
d_gene: TRBD2
v_gene: TRBV2
abundance: many
j_gene: TRBJ2-2

CDR3nt: TGCAGTGCTAGCTCCAATTACAACTCCTATAATTCACCCCTCCACTTT
CDR3aa: CSASSNYNSYNSPLHF
d_gene: NA
v_gene: TRBV20-1
abundance: many
j_gene: TRBJ1-6

CDR3nt: TGTGCCAGTAGTATAATGGACCGCAATCAGCCCCAGCATTTT
CDR3aa: CASSIMDRNQPQHF
d_gene: NA
v_gene: TRBV19
abundance: few
j_gene: TRBJ1-5

CDR3nt: TGTGCCATCAGTGAGAGCTGGGGGCTAACTAATGAAAAACTGTTTTTT
CDR3aa: CAISESWGLTNEKLFF
d_gene: NA
v_gene: TRBV10-3
abundance: NA
j_gene: TRBJ1-4

CDR3nt: TGTGCCAGCAGTTTACGACAGGGACCCACTGAAGCTTTCTTT
CDR3aa: CASSLRQGPTEAFF
d_gene: TRBD1
v_gene: TRBV28
abundance: many
j_gene: TRBJ1-1

CDR3nt: TGTGCCAGCAGCCAAGATTCGTGGGACAGGGGGCAAGAGACCCAGTACTTC
CDR3aa: CASSQDSWDRGQETQYF
d_gene: TRBD1
v_gene: TRBV4-2
abundance: few
j_gene: TRBJ2-5

CDR3nt: TGTGCCAGCAGCTTACGTACGGCGCAGTACTTC
CDR3aa: CASSLRTAQYF
d_gene: NA
v_gene: TRBV5-5
abundance: many
j_gene: TRBJ2-7

CDR3nt: TGTGCCAGCAGTGAAAGGCCCCAGGGGATGGGGACCCAGTACTTC
CDR3aa: CASSERPQGMGTQYF
d_gene: NA
v_gene: TRBV6-1
abundance: many
j_gene: TRBJ2-5

CDR3nt: TGTGCCAGCAGAACACCTACAGGGGGCGGCTATGGCTACACCTTC
CDR3aa: CASRTPTGGGYGYTF
d_gene: TRBD1
v_gene: TRBV28
abundance: many
j_gene: TRBJ1-2